This T cell receptor beta chain appears in the sequencing data of a study of T cells in Graves' hyperthyroidism and ophthalmopathy. Study-level background: At the time of initial diagnosis and before any treatment, peripheral blood was collected. Study-level results: Blood held most thyroid clonotypes expanded above 0.001 frequency. It was a median approximately 6.9 months before onset that the model predicted ophthalmopathy.

RNA transcripts served as the template for amplifying TCR beta CDR3 regions. In the first-round RT-PCR of the TCR CDR3, the HTBI primer set was used. From the multiplex PCR reads, TCRdb called clonotypes with MiXCR, one entry per CDR3 protein. Here the sample spans approximately 610,000 distinct CDR3 sequences, under 15% being singletons. The study included ophthalmopathy patients with Clinical Activity Score at least 3, NOSPECS grade at least 4 and duration under 3 months. Comment on this clonotype: No antigen is known for it.

V lost 0 bases to trimming and J lost 10 bases, with 12 bases between them. Germline CDR1 reads SQVTM; CDR2 reads ANQGSEA. The CDR3 has 13 residues. The clonotype originates from a woman aged 35 to 49 with Graves' ophthalmopathy. The chain recombines TRBV29-1 with TRBJ1-4; tentative D call: TRBD1 (5 bases). The sequencing input was blood. The DNA for the CDR3 is TGCAGCGTTGAAGATCAGGACGGGGGAAAACTGTTTTTT. Protein product: CSVEDQDGGKLFF.